A single sample gave rise to the 10 T cell receptor beta chains below, sequenced in a study of shared clonotypes between healthy human individuals. TCRdb's copy holds only in-frame clones and misses some; the assay was immunoSEQ multiplex PCR. The sample contains 2 million to 2.5 million clones, roughly 95% of which appear only once. The specimen sequenced was naive CD4+ T cells sorted from blood. The subset here: CD45RA+ positively selected. These receptors originate from a young man in good health.

The rearrangement links TRBV14 to TRBJ1-6, with D possibly matching TRBD1 (5 bases). The germline V gene encodes CDR1 SGHDN and CDR2 FVKESK. The CDR3 spans 15 residues. Trimming removed 0 bases at V and 7 bases at J, with 10 bases between. The CDR3 protein is CASSQDDRGNSPLHF. The DNA for the CDR3 is TGTGCCAGCAGCCAAGATGACAGAGGGAATTCACCCCTCCACTTT.

V is TRBV10-3 and J is TRBJ1-1, with 7 bases matching TRBD1. The CDR3 spans 13 residues. After removal of 6 bases from V and 8 bases from J, the junction contained 9 bases not matched to a gene. Per the germline V gene, CDR1 is ENHRY and CDR2 is SYGVKD. This chain's CDR3 is CAIRIQVGGEAFF. CDR3 bases: TGTGCCATCAGGATACAGGTAGGGGGCGAAGCTTTCTTT.

The rearrangement links TRBV6-5 to TRBJ2-1, with TRBD1 matching over 8 bases. The CDR3 sequence is 15 residues long. V trimming: 6 bases; J trimming: 0 bases; junction bases outside the gene matches: 4. Germline loops: CDR1 MNHEY, CDR2 SVGAGI. In DNA, the CDR3 is TGTGCCAGCAGAGGGACAGGCAGCTCCTACAATGAGCAGTTCTTC. Translated, it gives CASRGTGSSYNEQFF.

The chain joins TRBV11-3 to TRBJ2-1, with TRBD2 identical over 12 bases. Germline lookup yields CDR1 SGHNT and CDR2 YENEEA. V lost 3 bases and J lost 4; bases outside the gene matches: 4. This CDR3 is 16 amino acids long. CDR3 DNA sequence: TGTGCCAGCAGCTTTGCCACTAGCGGGAGGTACAATGAGCAGTTCTTC. It is translated as CASSFATSGRYNEQFF.

The chain links TRBV18 to TRBJ2-7, with D possibly TRBD2 on 7 matching bases. Germline lookup yields CDR1 KGHSH and CDR2 LQKENI. The CDR3 spans 14 residues. V was clipped by 6 bases and J by 3 bases, with 15 bases between them. This CDR3 is CASSTGRGGYEQYF. DNA of the CDR3: TGTGCCAGCTCCACGGGAAGGGGGGGCTACGAGCAGTACTTC.

The J gene is TRBJ1-4, the V gene TRBV27; D remains unclear. Germline loops: CDR1 MNHEY, CDR2 SMNVEV (reference sequence). The CDR3 runs 15 residues. Trimming stripped 3 bases from V and 8 bases from J, with 16 bases between. CDR3 loop: CASSLEGGRGEKLFF. CDR3 sequence (DNA): TGTGCCAGCAGTTTGGAGGGAGGGCGAGGGGAAAAACTGTTTTTT. The variable domain in full, with the rest retrieved from reference TRBV27 and TRBJ1-4, is EAQVTQNPRYLITVTGKKLTVTCSQNMNHEYMSWYRQDPGLGLRQIYYSMNVEVTDKGDVPEGYKVSRKEKRNFPLILESPSPNQTSLYFCASSLEGGRGEKLFFGSGTQLSVL.

The chain is built from TRBV28 and TRBJ2-7; TRBD1 matches 9 bases. V gave up 5 bases and J gave up 2 bases; unmatched junction bases: 4. CDR1 is MDHEN and CDR2 is SYDVKM in the germline V gene. The CDR3 sequence is 14 residues long. The CDR3 DNA follows: TGTGCCAGCAGTGGGACAGGGTTAACCTACGAGCAGTACTTC. Its protein is CASSGTGLTYEQYF.

This CDR3 reads CASSLGYYNQPQHF. CDR3 nucleotide sequence: TGTGCCAGCAGTTTGGGGTACTACAATCAGCCCCAGCATTTT. This chain joins TRBV28 and TRBJ1-5; D gene ambiguous. Trimming pared 3 bases from V and 3 bases from J, leaving 9 bases between. The CDR3 is made up of 14 amino acids. The V gene's germline CDR1 is MDHEN and CDR2 SYDVKM. Drawing the rest from reference TRBV28 and TRBJ1-5, the complete variable domain is DVKVTQSSRYLVKRTGEKVFLECVQDMDHENMFWYRQDPGLGLRLIYFSYDVKMKEKGDIPEGYSVSREKKERFSLILESASTNQTSMYLCASSLGYYNQPQHFGDGTRLSIL.

The chain combines TRBV5-6 with TRBJ2-5; 13 nucleotides line up with TRBD2. This CDR3 has 16 residues. V shed 4 bases, J shed 5 bases, and the junction held 8 bases outside the gene matches. Per the germline V gene, CDR1 is SGHDT and CDR2 is YYEEEE. The CDR3 sequence: CASSPGLAGVRETQYF. The CDR3 DNA is TGTGCCAGCAGCCCCGGACTAGCGGGAGTACGGGAGACCCAGTACTTC.

This clone was detected once. The chain recombines TRBV6-1 with TRBJ2-1; D is ambiguous. This CDR3 is built from 17 residues. Germline V CDR1 and CDR2: MNHNS, SASEGT. The ends were cut back, 2 bases at V and 2 bases at J, with 16 bases in the middle. CDR3 loop: CASSEYAVVTAYNEQFF. The CDR3, as DNA: TGTGCCAGCAGTGAATATGCCGTTGTGACGGCCTACAATGAGCAGTTCTTC.